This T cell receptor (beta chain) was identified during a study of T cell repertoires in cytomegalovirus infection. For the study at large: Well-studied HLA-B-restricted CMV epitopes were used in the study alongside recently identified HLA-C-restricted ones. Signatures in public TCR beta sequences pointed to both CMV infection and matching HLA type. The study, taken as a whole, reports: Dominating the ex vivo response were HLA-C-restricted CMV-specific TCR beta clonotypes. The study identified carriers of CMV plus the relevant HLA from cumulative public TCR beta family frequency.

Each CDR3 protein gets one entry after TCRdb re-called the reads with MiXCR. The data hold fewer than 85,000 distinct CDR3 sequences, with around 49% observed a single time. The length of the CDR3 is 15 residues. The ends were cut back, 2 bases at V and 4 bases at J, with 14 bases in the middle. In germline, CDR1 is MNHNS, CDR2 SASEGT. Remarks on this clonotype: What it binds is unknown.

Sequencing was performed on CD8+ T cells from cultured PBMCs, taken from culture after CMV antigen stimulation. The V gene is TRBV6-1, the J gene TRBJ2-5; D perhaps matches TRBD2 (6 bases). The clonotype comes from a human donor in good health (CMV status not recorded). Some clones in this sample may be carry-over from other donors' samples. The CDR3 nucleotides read TGTGCCAGCAGTGAACCGGGGGACCCACTAGAGACCCAGTACTTC. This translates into CASSEPGDPLETQYF.